This T cell receptor (beta chain) appears in the sequencing data of a study of glioma-infiltrating T cells. For the study at large: Glioma patients had dexamethasone for six or fewer days before surgery. About one million peripheral T cells were targeted at roughly 4- to 11-fold coverage. Overall study findings and caveats: Patients with low tissue-blood divergence carried a signature set of shared blood CDR3 motifs. CDR3 overlap between tissue and blood was very small.

This clonotype was observed at least ten times. Its antigen is unknown. Amplification of TCR alpha and beta CDR3 regions from RNA used iRepertoire nested multiplex PCR. One entry per CDR3 protein, called by TCRdb with MiXCR from the multiplex PCR reads. The sample records a few hundred thousand distinct CDR3 sequences, roughly two fifths being singletons. Germline lookup yields CDR1 DFQATT and CDR2 SNEGSKA (reference sequence). The length of the CDR3 is 14 residues. V was pared by 6 bases and J by 3 bases, with 4 bases of the junction left unmatched. The source is a human donor with low-grade glioma or glioblastoma, undergoing nonglioma brain surgery, or in good health (not recorded which). This rearrangement joins TRBV20-1 to TRBJ2-3; 12 positions match TRBD2. The sample comprised glioma tissue, nonneoplastic brain tissue, or PBMCs (not recorded which). In nucleotides, the CDR3 is TGCAGTGCCAAGACTAGCGGGAGAACAGATACGCAGTATTTT. Translated, it gives CSAKTSGRTDTQYF.